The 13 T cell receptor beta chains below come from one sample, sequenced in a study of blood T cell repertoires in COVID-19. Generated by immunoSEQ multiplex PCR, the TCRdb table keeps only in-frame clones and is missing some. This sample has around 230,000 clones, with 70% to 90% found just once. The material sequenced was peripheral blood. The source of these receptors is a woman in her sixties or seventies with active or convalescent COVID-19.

In nucleotides, the CDR3 is TGCGCCAGCAGCCCCAACTGGGGGGGGGAAGAGACCCAGTACTTC. It encodes CASSPNWGGEETQYF. The chain employs TRBV4-3 and TRBJ2-5; 7 bases fit TRBD2. The CDR3 spans 15 residues. CDR1 is LGHNA and CDR2 is YSLEER in the germline V gene. Losses at the gene ends were 4 bases for V and 3 bases for J; bases not matched to a gene: 8.

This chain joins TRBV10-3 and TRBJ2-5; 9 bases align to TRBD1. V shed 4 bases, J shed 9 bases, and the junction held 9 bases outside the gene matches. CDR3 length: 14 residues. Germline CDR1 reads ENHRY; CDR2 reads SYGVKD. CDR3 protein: CAISGDRAQAAQYF. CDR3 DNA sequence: TGTGCCATCAGTGGGGACAGGGCTCAGGCGGCCCAGTACTTC.

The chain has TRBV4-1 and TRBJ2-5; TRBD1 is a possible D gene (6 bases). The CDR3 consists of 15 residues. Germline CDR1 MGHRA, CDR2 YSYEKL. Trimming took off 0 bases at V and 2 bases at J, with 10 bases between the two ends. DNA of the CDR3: TGCGCCAGCAGCCAAGATTCCAGGGGACAAGAGACCCAGTACTTC. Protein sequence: CASSQDSRGQETQYF.

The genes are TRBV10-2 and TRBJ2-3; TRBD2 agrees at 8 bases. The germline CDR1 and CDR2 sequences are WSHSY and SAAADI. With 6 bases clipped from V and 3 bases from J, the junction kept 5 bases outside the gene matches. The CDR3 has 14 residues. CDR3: CASRLGGGTDTQYF. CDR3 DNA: TGCGCCAGCAGGCTCGGGGGGGGTACAGATACGCAGTATTTT.

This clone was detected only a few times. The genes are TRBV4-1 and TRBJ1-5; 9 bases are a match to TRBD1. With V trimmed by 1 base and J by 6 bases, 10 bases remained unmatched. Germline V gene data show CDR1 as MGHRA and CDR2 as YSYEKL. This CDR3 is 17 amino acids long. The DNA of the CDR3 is TGCGCCAGCAGCCAAGTAATACAGGGGGCGCGCGGTCAGCCCCAGCATTTT. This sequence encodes CASSQVIQGARGQPQHF.

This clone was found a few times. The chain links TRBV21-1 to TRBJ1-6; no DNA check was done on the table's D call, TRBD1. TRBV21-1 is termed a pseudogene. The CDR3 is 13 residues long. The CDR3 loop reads CASSIIPGSPLHF. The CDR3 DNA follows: TGTGCCAGCAGCATAATACCTGGCTCACCCCTCCACTTT.

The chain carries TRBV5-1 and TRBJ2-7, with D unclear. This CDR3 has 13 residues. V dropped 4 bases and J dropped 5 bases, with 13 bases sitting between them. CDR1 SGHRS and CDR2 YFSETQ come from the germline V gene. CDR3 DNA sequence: TGCGCCAGCAGCCCGGTCTTGTCGGACGAGCAGTACTTC. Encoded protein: CASSPVLSDEQYF.

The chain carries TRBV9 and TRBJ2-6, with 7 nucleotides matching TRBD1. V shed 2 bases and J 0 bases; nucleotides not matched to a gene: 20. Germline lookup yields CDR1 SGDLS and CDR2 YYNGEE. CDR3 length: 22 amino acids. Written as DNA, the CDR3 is TGTGCCAGCAGCGTCCCCTCACCGGACAGGAGTAACGCAGGCTCTGGGGCCAACGTCCTGACTTTC. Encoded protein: CASSVPSPDRSNAGSGANVLTF.

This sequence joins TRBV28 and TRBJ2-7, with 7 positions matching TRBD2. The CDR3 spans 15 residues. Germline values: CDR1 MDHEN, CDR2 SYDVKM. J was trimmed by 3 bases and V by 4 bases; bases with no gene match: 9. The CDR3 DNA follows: TGTGCCAGCAGTTCTGGGGGGGATAAGGGCTACGAGCAGTACTTC. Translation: CASSSGGDKGYEQYF.

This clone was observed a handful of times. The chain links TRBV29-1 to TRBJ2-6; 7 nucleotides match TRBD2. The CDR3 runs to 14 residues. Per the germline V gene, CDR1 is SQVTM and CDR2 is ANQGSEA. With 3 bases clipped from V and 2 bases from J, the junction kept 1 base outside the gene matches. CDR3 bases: TGCAGCGTTGAGGGGGGGGCTGGGGCCAACGTCCTGACTTTC. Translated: CSVEGGAGANVLTF.

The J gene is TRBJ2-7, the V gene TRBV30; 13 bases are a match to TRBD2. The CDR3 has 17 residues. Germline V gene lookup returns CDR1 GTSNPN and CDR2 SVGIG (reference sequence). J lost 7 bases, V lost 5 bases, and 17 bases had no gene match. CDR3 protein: CAWAPGTSGNIPIEQYF. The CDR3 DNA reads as TGTGCCTGGGCCCCCGGGACTAGCGGGAACATACCCATAGAGCAGTACTTC.

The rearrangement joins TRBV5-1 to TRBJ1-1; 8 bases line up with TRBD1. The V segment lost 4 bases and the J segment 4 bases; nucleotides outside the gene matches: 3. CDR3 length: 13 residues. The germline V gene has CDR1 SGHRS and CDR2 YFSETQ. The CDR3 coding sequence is TGCGCCAGCAGCCAAACAGGGGGCACTGAAGCTTTCTTT. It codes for CASSQTGGTEAFF.

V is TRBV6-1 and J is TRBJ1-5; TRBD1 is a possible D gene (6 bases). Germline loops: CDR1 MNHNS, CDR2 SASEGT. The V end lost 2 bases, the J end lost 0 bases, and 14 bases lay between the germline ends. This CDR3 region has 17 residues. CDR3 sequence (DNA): TGTGCCAGCAGTGAATGGGTGGGGGCGTATAGCAATCAGCCCCAGCATTTT. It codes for CASSEWVGAYSNQPQHF.